These T cell receptor beta chains were read from a single sample in a study of shared T cell receptors in the human thymus. The assay was immunoSEQ multiplex PCR, and TCRdb's table has in-frame clones only and misses some. The sample contains 630,000 or so clones, around 87% of which appear only once. This same sample was also taken into another study, of human thymus T cells.

Source material: thymocytes. These receptors originate from a boy under two years old with a congenital heart defect. The CDR3 runs from the conserved cysteine through the conserved F or W. Each record gives: J gene, D gene, clone size, V gene, CDR3 protein, CDR3 DNA. D genes are given only for firm matches. Only part of the rows carry a size: once, few, many, or a class if the clone is expanded.

j_call: TRBJ1-6; d_call: .; clone_size: .; v_call: TRBV11-2; cdr3_aa: CASSLDHGDLYNSPLHF; cdr3_nt: TGTGCCAGCAGCTTAGATCATGGAGACCTCTATAATTCACCCCTCCACTTT
j_call: TRBJ2-7; d_call: .; clone_size: .; v_call: TRBV10-1; cdr3_aa: CASSELQGPPPYEQYF; cdr3_nt: TGCGCCAGCAGTGAGTTGCAGGGGCCGCCACCCTACGAGCAGTACTTC
j_call: TRBJ2-3; d_call: TRBD2; clone_size: .; v_call: TRBV18; cdr3_aa: CASSPFGLAGGPKSVDTQYF; cdr3_nt: TGTGCCAGCTCACCGTTCGGACTAGCGGGAGGCCCGAAATCCGTAGATACGCAGTATTTT
j_call: TRBJ2-7; d_call: TRBD1; clone_size: few; v_call: TRBV5-6; cdr3_aa: CASSCGTGKSEQYF; cdr3_nt: TGTGCCAGCAGCTGTGGGACAGGGAAAAGCGAGCAGTACTTC
j_call: TRBJ1-5; d_call: TRBD1; clone_size: .; v_call: TRBV30; cdr3_aa: CAWRGTGAQIPSNQPQHF; cdr3_nt: TGTGCCTGGAGGGGGACAGGGGCCCAAATTCCCAGCAATCAGCCCCAGCATTTT
j_call: TRBJ2-2; d_call: TRBD2; clone_size: few; v_call: TRBV28; cdr3_aa: CASSRRTSGTLTGELFF; cdr3_nt: TGTGCCAGCAGTCGCCGGACTAGCGGGACATTAACCGGGGAGCTGTTTTTT
j_call: TRBJ1-5; d_call: TRBD1; clone_size: .; v_call: TRBV30; cdr3_aa: CAWSVPGGGFWVRQPQHF; cdr3_nt: TGTGCCTGGAGTGTACCAGGGGGCGGCTTTTGGGTGAGACAGCCCCAGCATTTT
j_call: TRBJ1-2; d_call: .; clone_size: few; v_call: TRBV5-1; cdr3_aa: CASSLVDRPNYGYTF; cdr3_nt: TGCGCCAGCAGCTTAGTGGACAGACCTAACTATGGCTACACCTTC
j_call: TRBJ1-1; d_call: TRBD1; clone_size: .; v_call: TRBV5-4; cdr3_aa: CASSRDRGDMNTEAFF; cdr3_nt: TGTGCCAGCAGCAGGGACAGGGGAGATATGAACACTGAAGCTTTCTTT
j_call: TRBJ1-1; d_call: .; clone_size: .; v_call: TRBV5-6; cdr3_aa: CASRPGPHGTEAFF; cdr3_nt: TGTGCCAGCAGGCCCGGTCCGCACGGGACTGAAGCTTTCTTT
j_call: TRBJ2-3; d_call: TRBD2; clone_size: .; v_call: TRBV5-6; cdr3_aa: CASSFRPSGRELTDTQYF; cdr3_nt: TGTGCCAGCAGCTTTAGGCCTAGCGGGAGAGAGTTGACAGATACGCAGTATTTT
j_call: TRBJ1-1; d_call: .; clone_size: .; v_call: TRBV27; cdr3_aa: CASSLSFRGNTEAFF; cdr3_nt: TGTGCCAGCAGTTTATCGTTCAGGGGGAACACTGAAGCTTTCTTT
j_call: TRBJ2-7; d_call: .; clone_size: .; v_call: TRBV27; cdr3_aa: CASSLATDRRVYEQYF; cdr3_nt: TGTGCCAGCAGTTTAGCGACCGACAGGAGAGTCTACGAGCAGTACTTC
j_call: TRBJ1-1; d_call: .; clone_size: .; v_call: TRBV4-3; cdr3_aa: CASSQAQGATEAFF; cdr3_nt: TGCGCCAGCAGCCAGGCACAGGGAGCCACTGAAGCTTTCTTT
j_call: TRBJ1-5; d_call: .; clone_size: .; v_call: TRBV5-8; cdr3_aa: CASSFDSYSNQPQHF; cdr3_nt: TGTGCCAGCAGCTTTGACAGCTATAGCAATCAGCCCCAGCATTTT
j_call: TRBJ2-7; d_call: TRBD1; clone_size: .; v_call: TRBV28; cdr3_aa: CASSCPGTGPYSYEQYF; cdr3_nt: TGTGCCAGCAGTTGTCCCGGGACAGGGCCGTATTCCTACGAGCAGTACTTC
j_call: TRBJ1-1; d_call: .; clone_size: .; v_call: TRBV5-1; cdr3_aa: CASSPHGTGKHLNTEAFF; cdr3_nt: TGCGCCAGCAGCCCCCACGGTACAGGGAAACACTTGAACACTGAAGCTTTCTTT
j_call: TRBJ1-6; d_call: .; clone_size: .; v_call: TRBV6-6; cdr3_aa: CASRSGGEASPLHF; cdr3_nt: TGTGCCAGCAGATCGGGAGGGGAGGCTTCACCCCTCCACTTT
j_call: TRBJ2-7; d_call: .; clone_size: .; v_call: TRBV21-1; cdr3_aa: CASSKVVASGGAPGYEQYF; cdr3_nt: TGTGCCAGCAGCAAAGTGGTAGCTAGCGGGGGGGCCCCGGGCTACGAGCAGTACTTC
j_call: TRBJ2-7; d_call: .; clone_size: .; v_call: TRBV5-6; cdr3_aa: CASSLGAHEQYF; cdr3_nt: TGTGCCAGCAGCTTGGGGGCCCACGAGCAGTACTTC
j_call: TRBJ1-3; d_call: .; clone_size: .; v_call: TRBV11-2; cdr3_aa: CASRTRDSGNTIYF; cdr3_nt: TGTGCCAGCAGAACCCGGGACTCTGGAAACACCATATATTTT
j_call: TRBJ2-7; d_call: .; clone_size: .; v_call: TRBV7-3; cdr3_aa: CASSLRQGPPYEQYF; cdr3_nt: TGTGCCAGCAGCTTACGTCAGGGTCCCCCCTACGAGCAGTACTTC
j_call: TRBJ1-1; d_call: .; clone_size: .; v_call: TRBV27; cdr3_aa: CASTRERGGSVAFF; cdr3_nt: TGTGCCAGCACCCGGGAGAGGGGCGGGTCTGTAGCTTTCTTT
j_call: TRBJ2-3; d_call: TRBD2; clone_size: few; v_call: TRBV19; cdr3_aa: CASRGRTSGSRDTQYF; cdr3_nt: TGTGCCAGCCGGGGACGGACTAGCGGGAGCAGGGATACGCAGTATTTT
j_call: TRBJ1-1; d_call: TRBD1; clone_size: .; v_call: TRBV6-5; cdr3_aa: CASRTGTEAFF; cdr3_nt: TGTGCCAGCAGGACAGGGACTGAAGCTTTCTTT
j_call: TRBJ2-3; d_call: .; clone_size: .; v_call: TRBV18; cdr3_aa: CASSRGWAQSTDTQYF; cdr3_nt: TGTGCCAGCTCTAGGGGTTGGGCACAAAGCACAGATACGCAGTATTTT